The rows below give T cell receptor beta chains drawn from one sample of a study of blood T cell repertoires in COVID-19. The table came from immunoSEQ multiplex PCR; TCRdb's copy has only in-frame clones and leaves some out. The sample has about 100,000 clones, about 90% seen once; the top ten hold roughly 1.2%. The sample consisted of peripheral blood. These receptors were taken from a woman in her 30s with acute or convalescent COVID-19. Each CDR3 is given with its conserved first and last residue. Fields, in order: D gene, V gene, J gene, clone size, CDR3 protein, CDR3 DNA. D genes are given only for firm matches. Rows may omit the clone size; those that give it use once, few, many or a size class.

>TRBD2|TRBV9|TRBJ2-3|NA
CASSVGGLAASSSSTDTQYF
TGTGCCAGCAGCGTGGGCGGACTAGCGGCCTCCTCCTCTAGCACAGATACGCAGTATTTT
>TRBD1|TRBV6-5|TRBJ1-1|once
CASSPGTVLNTEAFF
TGTGCCAGCAGCCCCGGGACAGTTTTGAACACTGAAGCTTTCTTT
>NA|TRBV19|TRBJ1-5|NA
CATPVRDQPQHF
TGTGCCACCCCGGTCCGAGATCAGCCCCAGCATTTT
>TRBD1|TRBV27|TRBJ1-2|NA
CASSSRGVSGYTF
TGTGCCAGCAGTAGCAGGGGGGTTAGTGGCTACACCTTC
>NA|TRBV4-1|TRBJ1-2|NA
CASSQPDRSLIYGYTF
TGCGCCAGCAGCCAACCCGACCGGAGTCTTATCTATGGCTACACCTTC
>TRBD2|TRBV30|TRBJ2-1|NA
CARTRTSVEDEQFF
TGTGCCCGGACCCGGACTAGCGTGGAAGATGAGCAGTTCTTC
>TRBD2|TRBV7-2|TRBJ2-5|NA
CASSPQRGAIETQYF
TGTGCCAGCAGCCCCCAGCGGGGGGCGATAGAGACCCAGTACTTC
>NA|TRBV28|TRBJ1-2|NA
CASSFEDGYTF
TGTGCCAGCAGTTTCGAGGATGGCTACACCTTC
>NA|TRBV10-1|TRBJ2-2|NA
CASSVDGGTGELFF
TGCGCCAGCAGTGTGGACGGAGGCACCGGGGAGCTGTTTTTT
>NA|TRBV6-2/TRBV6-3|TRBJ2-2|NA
CASSYPPGGGTGELFF
TGTGCCAGCAGTTACCCCCCGGGGGGCGGGACCGGGGAGCTGTTTTTT
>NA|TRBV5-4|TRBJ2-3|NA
CASSFRTSTDTQYF
TGTGCCAGCAGCTTCCGTACTAGCACAGATACGCAGTATTTT
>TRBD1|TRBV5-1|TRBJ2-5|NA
CASSLGQGGQTQYF
TGCGCCAGCAGCTTAGGACAGGGGGGCCAGACCCAGTACTTC
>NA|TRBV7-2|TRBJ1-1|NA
CASSSQGNTEAFF
TGTGCCAGCAGCTCTCAGGGGAACACTGAAGCTTTCTTT
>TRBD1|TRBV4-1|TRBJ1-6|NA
CASSQEDRADSPLHF
TGCGCCAGCAGCCAAGAAGACAGGGCGGATTCACCCCTCCACTTT